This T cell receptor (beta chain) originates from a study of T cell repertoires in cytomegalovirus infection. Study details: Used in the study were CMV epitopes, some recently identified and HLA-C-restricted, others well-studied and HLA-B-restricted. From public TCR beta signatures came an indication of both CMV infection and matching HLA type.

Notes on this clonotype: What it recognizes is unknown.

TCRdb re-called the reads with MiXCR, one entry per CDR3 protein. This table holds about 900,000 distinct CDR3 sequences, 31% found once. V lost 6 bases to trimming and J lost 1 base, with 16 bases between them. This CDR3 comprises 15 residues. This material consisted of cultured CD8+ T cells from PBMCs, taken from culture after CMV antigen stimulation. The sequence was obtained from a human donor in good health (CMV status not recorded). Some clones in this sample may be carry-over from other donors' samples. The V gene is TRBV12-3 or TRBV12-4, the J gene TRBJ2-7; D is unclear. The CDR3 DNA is TGTGCCAGCAGCCCTCCCACACGTAGGTCCTACGAGCAGTACTTC. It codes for CASSPPTRRSYEQYF.